This T cell receptor beta chain was sequenced for a study of technical replicates of blood from a handful of donors (dated by TCRdb to 2015 to 2018). Concerning this clone: Its target antigen remains unknown. Nothing much larger sits one base from this clone, and base qualities are not available.

From a lookup of the germline V gene (reference sequence), CDR1 and CDR2 are LNHDA and SQIVND. CDR3 length: 17 amino acids, cysteine to phenylalanine. Only the CDR3 DNA stays, 51 bases, in frame from base 1. Trimming accounts for 7 bases at V and 1 base at J, while the number of junction bases matched to no gene is 4. The method was the immunoSEQ multiplex PCR assay. TCRdb carries this immuneACCESS record with in-frame sequences only. Its versions omit some clonotypes, under half of them owing to an unresolved V gene in the studies checked, with the rest unexplained. The sample profile shows 75,000 to 90,000 clones; around 93% of them were found once. Together, the top ten hold around 0.36% of the sample.

Recombination linked TRBV19 to TRBJ2-1, and 16 junctional nucleotides match TRBD2. The TCR sequence derives from a human donor in good health. The sequenced material came from T cells isolated from PBMCs. The CDR3 protein is CASTPGLAGGSYNEQFF. The DNA sequence reads TGTGCCAGTACCCCGGGACTAGCGGGAGGGTCCTACAATGAGCAGTTCTTC.